The 32 T cell receptor beta chains listed next were all sequenced from one sample in a study of spatial heterogeneity in lung cancer. This sample's time point: sample taken at primary tumor resection. Frozen PBMC, nontumor lung or tumor provided whole RNA, which was sequenced unsorted. MiXCR, run by TCRdb on the 5' RACE reads, gives a single entry per CDR3 protein. The sample gives over 90,000 distinct CDR3 sequences, under 9% of which show up once; less than 8.5% is in the top ten. Sequenced here: PBMCs, sampled at surgery. Receptor source: a male donor with early-stage non-small cell lung cancer.

At least ten counts were recorded for this clonotype. The chain is built from TRBV3-1 and TRBJ1-5, with D uncertain. Germline values: CDR1 LGHDT, CDR2 YNNKEL (reference sequence). Trimming pared 1 base from V and 1 base from J, leaving 2 bases between. CDR3 length equals 13 residues. DNA for the CDR3: TGTGCCAGCAGCCAAGGGAGCAATCAGCCCCAGCATTTT. Translating gives CASSQGSNQPQHF.

This clonotype was observed many times. The chain uses TRBV7-6 and TRBJ2-3, with 10 bases matching TRBD2. The germline gives CDR1 SGHVS, CDR2 FNYEAQ. This CDR3 comprises 19 residues. The V and J ends lost 1 base and 4 bases, in that order; junction bases with no gene match: 14. DNA of the CDR3: TGTGCCAGCAGCTTAGACCCGGGTCTAGCGGGAGTCGTCTCAGATACGCAGTATTTT. It translates to CASSLDPGLAGVVSDTQYF.

This clonotype has more than one count but fewer than ten. The chain employs TRBV29-1 and TRBJ2-7, with 10 bases aligning to TRBD1. From germline, CDR1 is SQVTM and CDR2 ANQGSEA. The length of the CDR3 is 11 residues. The V segment lost 6 bases and the J segment 6 bases; nucleotides outside the gene matches: 2. CDR3 nucleotide sequence: TGCAGCGTGGGGACAGGGGTCGAGCAGTACTTC. This codes for CSVGTGVEQYF.

This clonotype appeared a few times. The gene calls are TRBV10-1 and TRBJ2-2, with TRBD1 matching 7 bases. Looked up from germline, CDR1 is WNHNN and CDR2 is SYGVQD (reference sequence). This CDR3 region has 15 residues. After removal of 5 bases from V and 0 bases from J, the junction contained 3 bases not matched to a gene. DNA of the CDR3: TGCGCCAGCAGTACGGGACAGTCGAACACCGGGGAGCTGTTTTTT. This sequence encodes CASSTGQSNTGELFF.

This rearrangement joins TRBV6-2 or TRBV6-3 to TRBJ1-5; D ambiguous. Germline V gene data show CDR1 as MNHEY and CDR2 as SVGEGT. The CDR3 contains 14 residues. The V gene lost 2 bases and the J gene lost 3 bases, with 8 bases spanning the gap. The CDR3 coding sequence is TGTGCCAGCAGTTACGGTGGCCTCAATCAGCCCCAGCATTTT. The encoded protein is CASSYGGLNQPQHF.

This clonotype turned up a few times. The chain recombines TRBV6-6 with TRBJ2-7, with D possibly being TRBD2 (6 bases). Looked up from germline, CDR1 is MNHNY and CDR2 is SVGAGI (reference sequence). V lost 7 bases, J lost 6 bases, and 13 bases lay in between. The CDR3 runs 12 residues. The CDR3, as DNA: TGTGCCAGCAAAGGGGCGACTAGCGAGCAGTACTTC. It codes for CASKGATSEQYF.

This clonotype showed up just a few times. The CDR3 loop reads CSADIRGVNYGYTF. CDR3 bases: TGCAGTGCTGACATCCGAGGGGTTAACTATGGCTACACCTTC. V and J are TRBV20-1 and TRBJ1-2; perhaps TRBD1 as D (5 bases). Per germline, CDR1 DFQATT and CDR2 SNEGSKA (reference sequence). The V end was cut by 5 bases, the J end by 1 base, with 14 bases between. The CDR3 has 14 amino acids.

The V and J genes are TRBV5-1 and TRBJ1-4; D might be TRBD1 (5 bases). Germline CDR1 is SGHRS and CDR2 is YFSETQ. V was clipped by 5 bases and J by 0 bases, with 8 bases between them. CDR3 size: 14 residues. The CDR3 coding sequence is TGCGCCAGCAGTCAGACAGCAACTAATGAAAAACTGTTTTTT. Translated: CASSQTATNEKLFF. Based on the CDR3 plus reference TRBV5-1 and TRBJ1-4, the full variable domain is KAGVTQTPRYLIKTRGQQVTLSCSPISGHRSVSWYQQTPGQGLQFLFEYFSETQRNKGNFPGRFSGRQFSNSRSEMNVSTLELGDSALYLCASSQTATNEKLFFGSGTQLSVL.

This clonotype was recorded many times. The rearrangement joins TRBV29-1 to TRBJ2-1, with 9 bases aligning to TRBD2. The CDR3 runs to 13 residues. Germline V gene data show CDR1 as SQVTM and CDR2 as ANQGSEA. J gave up 6 bases and V 7 bases, and 7 bases lay outside the gene matches. DNA of the CDR3: TGCAGCGCTTGGACTAGCGTTCTCAATGAGCAGTTCTTC. This sequence encodes CSAWTSVLNEQFF.

The V and J genes are TRBV7-3 and TRBJ2-2; D ambiguous. V was clipped by 5 bases and J by 4 bases, with 8 bases between them. Germline CDR1 SGHTA, CDR2 FQGTGA. The CDR3 consists of 13 residues. The CDR3 DNA is TGTGCCAGCAGCCAGCAAATCACCGGGGAGCTGTTTTTT. It specifies CASSQQITGELFF.

This clonotype showed up just a few times. This chain's CDR3 is CSARSAGLQETQYF. The CDR3 DNA reads TGCAGTGCTAGGTCGGCAGGCTTACAAGAGACCCAGTACTTC. The gene calls are TRBV20-1 and TRBJ2-5; no reliable D call. Per germline, CDR1 DFQATT and CDR2 SNEGSKA (reference sequence). The CDR3 loop spans 14 amino acids. V was shortened by 3 bases and J by 2 bases, with 13 bases between the two germline ends.

This clonotype was counted a few times. The V gene is TRBV6-5, the J gene TRBJ1-6; no clear D gene. Germline V lookup: CDR1 MNHEY, CDR2 SVGAGI. Trimming took 2 bases from V and 11 from J, leaving 7 bases between them. The CDR3 loop spans 12 amino acids. CDR3 residues: CASSYTGAPLHF. In DNA, the CDR3 is TGTGCCAGCAGTTACACGGGAGCACCCCTCCACTTT.

Written as DNA, the CDR3 is TGTGCCAGTAGTATTATGGGTAGCGGCCAAGAGACCCAGTACTTC. Protein sequence: CASSIMGSGQETQYF. The rearrangement uses TRBV19 and TRBJ2-5, with D possibly TRBD2 on 6 matching bases. With 3 bases removed from V and 1 base from J, the gap between germline ends came to 12 bases. This CDR3 contains 15 residues. CDR1 and CDR2 (germline): LNHDA, SQIVND (reference sequence).

This clonotype occurred a few times. V is TRBV5-1 and J is TRBJ2-3; D gene ambiguous. The germline V gene has CDR1 SGHRS and CDR2 YFSETQ. V lost 0 bases and J 6 bases, leaving 8 bases between the germline ends. The CDR3 consists of 13 residues. The CDR3 loop reads CASSLVHPDTQYF. The DNA for the CDR3 is TGCGCCAGCAGCTTGGTACACCCCGATACGCAGTATTTT.

This clonotype was seen a handful of times. The chain links TRBV7-9 to TRBJ2-3, with D possibly called TRBD1 or TRBD2 (5 bases each). In germline, CDR1 is SEHNR, CDR2 FQNEAQ (reference sequence). The CDR3 has 13 amino acids. Trimming removed 5 bases from V and 6 bases from J, with 12 bases in between. The CDR3 reads CASSRSGTDTQYF. CDR3 sequence (DNA): TGTGCCAGCAGCCGGTCAGGGACCGATACGCAGTATTTT.

This clonotype has only a few counts. The chain employs TRBV2 and TRBJ2-5, with a tentative D call TRBD1 (5 bases). The CDR3 extends over 13 amino acids. V dropped 2 bases and J dropped 7 bases, with 11 bases sitting between them. The germline V gene has CDR1 SNHLY and CDR2 FYNNEI. DNA for the CDR3: TGTGCCAGCAGTGAACAGGGTCCCGGGACCCAGTACTTC. Protein sequence: CASSEQGPGTQYF. Drawing the rest from reference TRBV2 and TRBJ2-5, the complete variable domain is EPEVTQTPSHQVTQMGQEVILRCVPISNHLYFYWYRQILGQKVEFLVSFYNNEISEKSEIFDDQFSVERPDGSNFTLKIRSTKLEDSAMYFCASSEQGPGTQYFGPGTRLLVL.

V usage is TRBV10-3 and J usage is TRBJ2-5; D possibly corresponds to TRBD1 (6 bases). Trimming cost V 0 bases and J 0 bases, with 11 bases left between them. In germline, CDR1 is ENHRY, CDR2 SYGVKD. The CDR3 contains 16 residues. The DNA of the CDR3 is TGTGCCATCAGTGAGTCAAGGGGGAAGGACCAAGAGACCCAGTACTTC. Translation gives CAISESRGKDQETQYF.

The sample holds many counts of this clonotype. The CDR3: CAISEGLGQGAGELFF. CDR3 sequence (DNA): TGTGCCATCAGTGAAGGCCTGGGACAGGGAGCCGGGGAGCTGTTTTTT. J is TRBJ2-2 and V is TRBV10-3; 9 bases align to TRBD1. The CDR3 is made up of 16 amino acids. After removal of 3 bases from V and 6 bases from J, the junction contained 8 bases not matched to a gene. From germline, CDR1 is ENHRY and CDR2 SYGVKD.

This clonotype has just one count. A single base separates this from a much larger clone, so it may be a read error. The V call is TRBV5-6, the J call TRBJ2-3, with D uncertain. CDR1 and CDR2 (germline): SGHDT, YYEEEE. The CDR3 loop spans 14 amino acids. Trimming shortened V by 3 bases and J by 2 bases, and 10 bases separated the two germline ends. The CDR3 spells CASSWGKITDTQYF. The CDR3 region has the DNA TGTGCCAGCAGCTGGGGAAAGATCACAGATACGCAGTATTTT. The full variable domain, with the rest looked up from reference TRBV5-6 and TRBJ2-3, is DAGVTQSPTHLIKTRGQQVTLRCSPKSGHDTVSWYQQALGQGPQFIFQYYEEEERQRGNFPDRFSGHQFPNYSSELNVNALLLGDSALYLCASSWGKITDTQYFGPGTRLTVL.

This clonotype was counted many times. The chain links TRBV5-1 to TRBJ2-3; D possibly uses TRBD1 or TRBD2 (5 bases each). Looked up from germline, CDR1 is SGHRS and CDR2 is YFSETQ. The CDR3 covers 14 residues. Trimming took 7 bases from V and 2 from J, leaving 14 bases between them. CDR3 in amino acids: CASARAGTTDTQYF. In nucleotides, the CDR3 is TGCGCCAGCGCCCGGGCAGGGACCACAGATACGCAGTATTTT.

This rearrangement joins TRBV2 to TRBJ2-3; 11 bases match TRBD1. The CDR3 contains 15 residues. The J segment lost 4 bases and the V segment lost 8 bases, leaving 8 bases of the junction unmatched. The germline gives CDR1 SNHLY, CDR2 FYNNEI. The CDR3 coding sequence is TGTGCCAGCCGGGGGGACAGGGGGAAGGCAGATACGCAGTATTTT. Amino acid sequence: CASRGDRGKADTQYF.

The genes are TRBV10-3 and TRBJ1-1; D is unclear. Germline CDR1 is ENHRY and CDR2 is SYGVKD. Deletions cut 4 bases from V and 4 bases from J, with 16 bases between. The CDR3 covers 15 residues. CDR3 coding DNA: TGTGCCATCAGTGCCCACACGGAGGAGGGCACTGAAGCTTTCTTT. Translating gives CAISAHTEEGTEAFF.

The genes are TRBV4-2 and TRBJ1-1, with TRBD1 identical over 8 bases. Germline V lookup: CDR1 LGHNA, CDR2 YNFKEQ. The V and J ends lost 3 bases and 0 bases, in that order; junction bases with no gene match: 3. The CDR3 length is 15 residues. CDR3 sequence reads: CASSHGTGMNTEAFF. CDR3 sequence (DNA): TGTGCCAGCAGCCATGGGACAGGCATGAACACTGAAGCTTTCTTT.

In this sample, this clonotype turned up many times. This chain uses TRBV7-2 with TRBJ2-3; 10 bases align to TRBD2. The CDR3 spans 14 residues. The trim removed 3 bases at V and 5 bases at J, leaving 2 bases unmatched. Germline V gene sequence: CDR1 SGHTA, CDR2 FQGNSA. CDR3 DNA: TGTGCCAGCAGCTTTGCTAGCGGGGGAGATACGCAGTATTTT. It translates to CASSFASGGDTQYF. Variable domain in full (rest from reference TRBV7-2 and TRBJ2-3): GAGVSQSPSNKVTEKGKDVELRCDPISGHTALYWYRQSLGQGLEFLIYFQGNSAPDKSGLPSDRFSAERTGGSVSTLTIQRTQQEDSAVYLCASSFASGGDTQYFGPGTRLTVL.

This clonotype was counted only a few times. The genes are TRBV7-3 and TRBJ1-6, with D uncertain. Per germline, CDR1 SGHTA and CDR2 FQGTGA. V shed 0 bases and J shed 0 bases, with 12 bases lying between them. The CDR3 spans 18 residues. CDR3 DNA sequence: TGTGCCAGCAGCTTAACGGCCCCAGATAGCTCCTATAATTCACCCCTCCACTTT. Amino acids: CASSLTAPDSSYNSPLHF.

The chain uses TRBV5-1 and TRBJ2-7, with 10 nucleotides matching TRBD2. With 4 bases clipped from V and 7 bases from J, the junction kept 8 bases outside the gene matches. Germline V gene lookup returns CDR1 SGHRS and CDR2 YFSETQ. The CDR3 spans 14 residues. The CDR3, as DNA: TGCGCCAGCAGCCCGGCTAGCGGGGGCCGGGAGCAGTACTTC. Translated, it gives CASSPASGGREQYF.

The CDR3 sequence is CASSIKGAHNEQYF. The CDR3, as DNA: TGTGCCAGCAGTATAAAAGGGGCCCACAACGAGCAGTACTTC. The chain recombines TRBV12-3 or TRBV12-4 with TRBJ2-7, with D perhaps TRBD1 (5 bases). Trimming removed 5 bases from V and 5 bases from J, with 16 bases in between. This CDR3 has 14 residues.

This clonotype was seen only a few times. The V and J genes are TRBV6-2 or TRBV6-3 and TRBJ1-1; 11 bases match TRBD1. With 5 bases clipped from V and 2 bases from J, the junction kept 4 bases outside the gene matches. Germline V gene sequence: CDR1 MNHEY, CDR2 SVGEGT. The CDR3 extends over 15 amino acids. The CDR3 loop is CASSTRTGGNTEAFF. The CDR3 DNA follows: TGTGCCAGCAGTACACGGACAGGGGGCAACACTGAAGCTTTCTTT.

In its sample, this clonotype was seen a few times. At one end the junction does not follow the germline gene, possibly because of a read error. V is TRBV19 and J is TRBJ2-3; TRBD1 aligns across 10 bases. The CDR3 length is 13 residues. CDR1 LNHDA and CDR2 SQIVND come from the germline V gene (reference sequence). The CDR3 sequence is CASSIDRDRGFFF. CDR3 DNA: TGTGCCAGTAGTATCGACCGGGACAGGGGATTTTTCTTT.

This clonotype occurred many times. V and J are TRBV7-2 and TRBJ1-2; TRBD1 might be the D (5 bases). In germline, CDR1 is SGHTA, CDR2 FQGNSA. This CDR3 has 14 amino acids. Trimming took off 2 bases at V and 4 bases at J, with 11 bases between the two ends. The CDR3 DNA reads TGTGCCAGCAGCTTATATCAGGGCCCCTATGGCTACACCTTC. This sequence encodes CASSLYQGPYGYTF.

This clonotype was picked up many times. The genes are TRBV21-1 and TRBJ1-1; whether TRBD1, the table's D call, matches the DNA was not checked. TRBV21-1 is marked as a pseudogene. This CDR3 has 15 amino acids. CDR3 bases: TGTGCCAGCAGCAGAGGGGTACAGGGATACACTGAAGCTTTCTTT. Its translation: CASSRGVQGYTEAFF.

This clonotype has a count of ten or more. The gene calls are TRBV18 and TRBJ2-3; D not certain. Germline lookup yields CDR1 KGHSH and CDR2 LQKENI. This CDR3 region has 14 residues. V lost 0 bases and J 5 bases, leaving 9 bases between the germline ends. The CDR3 loop reads CASSPPAAVDTQYF. The CDR3 DNA sequence: TGTGCCAGCTCACCACCCGCGGCGGTAGATACGCAGTATTTT.